A single TCR beta chain is shown here with its context. Its antigen is still unknown. The data originate from a study of shared clonotypes between healthy human individuals. The CDR3 totals 21 residues. As defined, naive CD8 cells were CD45RO-negative and positively selected for CCR7, with terminally differentiated effector memory CD45RA+ cells excluded. General study results and limits: Sequencing depth was expected to influence donor clonotype sharing.

Using about 190 ng DNA, tens of thousands of T cell genomes, the sorted-subset replicate PCRs were run. Sequencing used immunoSEQ multiplex PCR; TCRdb keeps in-frame clones, though not all of them. The sample carries about 800,000 clones, around 96% recorded once. The chain combines TRBV21-1 with TRBJ2-1; the tabulated D call, TRBD2, remains unverified against the DNA. TRBV21-1 is shown as a pseudogene. Sequencing was performed on naive CD8+ T cells sorted from blood. The sequence was obtained from a man aged 25-40 years in good health. In DNA form, the CDR3 reads TGTGCCAGCAGCAAAGGGAGGACTAGCGGGAGGAAACAAAGCGGTAACAATGAGCAGTTCTTC. Residues: CASSKGRTSGRKQSGNNEQFF.